The rows below give T cell receptor beta chains drawn from one sample of a study of CD8 T cells in ankylosing spondylitis. From the 5' RACE reads, TCRdb called clonotypes with MiXCR, one entry per CDR3 protein. Of roughly 150,000 distinct CDR3 sequences in the sample, just over 9.5% were seen once. Sequenced material: blood, either unsorted or a sorted T cell fraction (not recorded which). Receptors were obtained from a female donor with ankylosing spondylitis or in good health (not recorded which). Both conserved end residues are part of each CDR3. The D gene is left open where the match is weak. Clone size is not always given. Where it is, it says once, few, many or a class for expanded clones.

V	J	length	D	size	DNA	CDR3
TRBV29-1	TRBJ2-1	13	TRBD2	many	TGCAGCGTCCGCGGGGGCTCCTACAATGAGCAGTTCTTC	CSVRGGSYNEQFF
TRBV20-1	TRBJ2-5	10	-	few	TGCAGTGCCAGAGCCGAGACCCAGTACTTC	CSARAETQYF
TRBV13	TRBJ2-7	13	-	-	TGTGCCAGCAGCCAGGGGCTCCTCTGCGAGCAGTACTTC	CASSQGLLCEQYF
TRBV28	TRBJ2-5	15	TRBD2	few	TGTGCCAGCAGTTTATCCGGGACTAGGAGGGAGACCCAGTACTTC	CASSLSGTRRETQYF
TRBV5-4	TRBJ2-1	12	-	many	TGTGCCAGCAGCTTTCCAGGGAATGAGCAGTTCTTC	CASSFPGNEQFF
TRBV9	TRBJ2-2	17	TRBD1	few	TGTGCCAGCAGCCCCCCAGGCGGGACAGGGGACACCGGGGAGCTGTTTTTT	CASSPPGGTGDTGELFF
TRBV3-1	TRBJ2-1	17	TRBD2	many	TGTGCCAGCAGCCAACGCCCGGGACTAGGCTCCTACAATGAGCAGTTCTTC	CASSQRPGLGSYNEQFF
TRBV20-1	TRBJ1-2	12	-	-	TGCAGTGCTAGCCCCGAGTACTATGGCTACACCTTC	CSASPEYYGYTF
TRBV10-3	TRBJ2-7	14	TRBD2	many	TGTGCCATCAGTCAAGCGGGGTTGGCCTACGAGCAGTACTTC	CAISQAGLAYEQYF
TRBV12-3/TRBV12-4	TRBJ1-6	15	-	many	TGTGCCAGCAGTTTTGCTGACTCCTATAATTCACCCCTCCACTTT	CASSFADSYNSPLHF
TRBV7-9	TRBJ2-7	15	-	few	TGTGCCAGCAGCTTAGATCCCGGGGCGGACTACGAGCAGTACTTC	CASSLDPGADYEQYF
TRBV4-2	TRBJ2-6	17	TRBD1	-	TGTGCCAGCAGCCAATGGACAGGGACAGCTGGGGCCAACGTCCTGACTTTC	CASSQWTGTAGANVLTF
TRBV7-9	TRBJ2-1	15	TRBD2	few	TGTGCCAGCAGCTTTGGACTAGCGGAATACAATGAGCAGTTCTTC	CASSFGLAEYNEQFF
TRBV4-3	TRBJ2-6	15	-	few	TGCGCCAGCAGCCAAGGGGGATCTGGGGCCAACGTCCTGACTTTC	CASSQGGSGANVLTF
TRBV7-6	TRBJ1-6	14	-	many	TGTGCCAGCAGCGCGCGAGTAGAGGGGCCACCCCTCCACTTT	CASSARVEGPPLHF
TRBV11-3	TRBJ2-7	13	-	few	TGTGCCAGCAGCTTAGGACTGCCTGGCGAGCAGTACTTC	CASSLGLPGEQYF
TRBV14	TRBJ2-5	14	-	-	TGTGCCAGCAGCCAAGAAGAGGGGCTGGAGACCCAGTACTTC	CASSQEEGLETQYF
TRBV2	TRBJ2-5	14	TRBD2	many	TGTGCCAGCAGCAGAGCGGGAGAGCGAGAGACCCAGTACTTC	CASSRAGERETQYF